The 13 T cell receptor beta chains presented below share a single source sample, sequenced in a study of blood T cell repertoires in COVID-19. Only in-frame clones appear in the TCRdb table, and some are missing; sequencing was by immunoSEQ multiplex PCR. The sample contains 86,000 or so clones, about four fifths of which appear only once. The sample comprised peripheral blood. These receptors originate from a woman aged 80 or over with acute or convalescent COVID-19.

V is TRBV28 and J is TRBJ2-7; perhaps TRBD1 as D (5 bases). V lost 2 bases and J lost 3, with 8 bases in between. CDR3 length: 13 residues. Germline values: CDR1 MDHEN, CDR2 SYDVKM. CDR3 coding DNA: TGTGCCAGCAGTTTACCAGGGAACTACGAGCAGTACTTC. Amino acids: CASSLPGNYEQYF.

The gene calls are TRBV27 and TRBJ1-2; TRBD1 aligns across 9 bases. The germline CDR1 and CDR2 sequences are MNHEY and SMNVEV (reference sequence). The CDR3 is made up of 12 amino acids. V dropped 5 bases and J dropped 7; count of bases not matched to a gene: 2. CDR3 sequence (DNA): TGTGCCAGCAGTCCGACAGGGGGTGGCTACACCTTC. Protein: CASSPTGGGYTF.

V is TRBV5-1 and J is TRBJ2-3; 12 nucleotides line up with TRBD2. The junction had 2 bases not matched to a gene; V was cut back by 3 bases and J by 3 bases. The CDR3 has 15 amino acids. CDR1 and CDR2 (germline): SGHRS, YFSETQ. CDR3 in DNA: TGCGCCAGCAGCTCCCTAGCGGGGGGGACAGATACGCAGTATTTT. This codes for CASSSLAGGTDTQYF.

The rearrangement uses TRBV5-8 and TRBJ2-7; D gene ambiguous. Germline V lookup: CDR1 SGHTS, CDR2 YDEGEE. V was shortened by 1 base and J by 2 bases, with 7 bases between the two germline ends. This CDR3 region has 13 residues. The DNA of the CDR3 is TGTGCCAGCAGCTTGCTCCACACCTACGAGCAGTACTTC. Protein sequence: CASSLLHTYEQYF.

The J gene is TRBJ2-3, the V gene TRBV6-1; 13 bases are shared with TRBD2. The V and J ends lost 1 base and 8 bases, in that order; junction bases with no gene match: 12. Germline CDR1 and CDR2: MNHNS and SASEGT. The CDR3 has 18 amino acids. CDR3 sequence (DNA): TGTGCCAGCAGTGAAGAACAGACTAGCGGGGGGTTCCGGGGTACGCAGTATTTT. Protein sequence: CASSEEQTSGGFRGTQYF.

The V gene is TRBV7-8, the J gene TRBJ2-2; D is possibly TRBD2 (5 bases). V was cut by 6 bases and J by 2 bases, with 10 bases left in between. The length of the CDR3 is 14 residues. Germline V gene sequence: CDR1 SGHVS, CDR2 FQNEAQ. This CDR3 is CASRGGPNTGELFF. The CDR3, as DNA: TGTGCCAGCAGGGGCGGGCCAAACACCGGGGAGCTGTTTTTT.

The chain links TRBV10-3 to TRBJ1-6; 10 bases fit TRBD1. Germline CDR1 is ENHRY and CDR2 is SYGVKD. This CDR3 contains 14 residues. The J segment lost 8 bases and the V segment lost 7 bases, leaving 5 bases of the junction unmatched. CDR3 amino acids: CAINPGTGDSPLHF. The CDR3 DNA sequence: TGTGCCATCAACCCGGGGACAGGGGATTCACCCCTCCACTTT.

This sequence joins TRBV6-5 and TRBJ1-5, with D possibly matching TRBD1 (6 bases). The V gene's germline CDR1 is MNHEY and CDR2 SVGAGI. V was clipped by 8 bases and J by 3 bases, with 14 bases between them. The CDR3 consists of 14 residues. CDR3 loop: CASSRDTNNQPQHF. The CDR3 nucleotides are TGTGCCAGCTCCCGGGACACCAACAATCAGCCCCAGCATTTT.

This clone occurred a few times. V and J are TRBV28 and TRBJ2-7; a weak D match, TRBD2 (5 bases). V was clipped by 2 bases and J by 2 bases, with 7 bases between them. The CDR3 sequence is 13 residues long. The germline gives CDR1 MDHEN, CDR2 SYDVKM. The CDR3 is CASSLAGPYEQYF. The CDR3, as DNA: TGTGCCAGCAGTTTAGCGGGCCCCTACGAGCAGTACTTC.

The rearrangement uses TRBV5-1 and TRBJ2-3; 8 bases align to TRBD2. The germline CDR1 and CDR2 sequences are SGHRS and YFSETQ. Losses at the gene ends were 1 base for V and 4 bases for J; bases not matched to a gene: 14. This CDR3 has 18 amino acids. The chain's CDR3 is CASSLLSMSGGPPDTQYF. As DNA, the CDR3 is TGCGCCAGCAGCTTGTTGTCAATGTCGGGAGGGCCCCCAGATACGCAGTATTTT.

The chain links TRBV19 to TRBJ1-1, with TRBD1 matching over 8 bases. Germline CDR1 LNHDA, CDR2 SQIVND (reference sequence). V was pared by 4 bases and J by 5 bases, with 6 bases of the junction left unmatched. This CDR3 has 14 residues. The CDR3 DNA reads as TGTGCCAGTAGTACAGGGGGCGTTGGGACTGAAGCTTTCTTT. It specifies CASSTGGVGTEAFF.

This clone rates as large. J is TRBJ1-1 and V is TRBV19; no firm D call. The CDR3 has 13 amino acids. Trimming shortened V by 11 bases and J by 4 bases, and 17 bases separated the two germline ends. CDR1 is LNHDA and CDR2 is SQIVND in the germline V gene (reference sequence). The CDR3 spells CASRLGSGTEAFF. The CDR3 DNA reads TGTGCCTCGAGGTTAGGGAGCGGCACTGAAGCTTTCTTT.

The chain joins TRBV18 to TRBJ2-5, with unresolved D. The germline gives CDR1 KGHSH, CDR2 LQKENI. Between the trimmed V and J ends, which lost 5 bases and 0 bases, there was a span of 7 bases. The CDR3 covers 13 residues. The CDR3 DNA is TGTGCCAGCTCATATTCGTACCAAGAGACCCAGTACTTC. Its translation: CASSYSYQETQYF.